The 21 T cell receptor beta chains below all came from one sample that was sequenced in a study of CD4+ T cells in melanoma. Sequenced by immunoSEQ multiplex PCR; TCRdb stores in-frame clones only, minus some. The sample shows about 140,000 clones, approximately 91% of them seen only once. All receptors come from a human donor with melanoma.

The chain joins TRBV15 to TRBJ2-2, with 8 positions matching TRBD1. CDR3 length: 13 residues. V lost 10 bases and J lost 1; bases outside the gene matches: 2. Germline V gene data show CDR1 as LNHNV and CDR2 as YYDKDF (reference sequence). CDR3 sequence (DNA): TGTGCCAGTGGACAGGGGAACACCGGGGAGCTGTTTTTT. Translated: CASGQGNTGELFF. Filled out from reference TRBV15 and TRBJ2-2, the complete variable domain reads DAMVIQNPRYQVTQFGKPVTLSCSQTLNHNVMYWYQQKSSQAPKLLFHYYDKDFNNEADTPDNFQSRRPNTSFCFLDIRSPGLGDTAMYLCASGQGNTGELFFGEGSRLTVL.

The V and J genes are TRBV7-9 and TRBJ1-2; D ambiguous. Germline loops: CDR1 SEHNR, CDR2 FQNEAQ (reference sequence). V lost 2 bases to trimming and J lost 3 bases, with 13 bases between them. The CDR3 has 15 amino acids. The CDR3 loop reads CASSLSGPDHYGYTF. CDR3 DNA: TGTGCCAGCAGCTTATCAGGTCCGGACCACTATGGCTACACCTTC. The whole variable domain, filled in from reference TRBV7-9 and TRBJ1-2, reads DTGVSQNPRHKITKRGQNVTFRCDPISEHNRLYWYRQTLGQGPEFLTYFQNEAQLEKSRLLSDRFSAERPKGSFSTLEIQRTEQGDSAMYLCASSLSGPDHYGYTFGSGTRLTVV.

The chain combines TRBV30 with TRBJ2-7, with 8 bases aligning to TRBD2. Germline V gene data show CDR1 as GTSNPN and CDR2 as SVGIG (reference sequence). The CDR3 is made up of 16 amino acids. V shed 5 bases, J shed 5 bases, and the junction held 17 bases outside the gene matches. CDR3 bases: TGTGCCTGGGGTCTTCTCTCTCCGGGACTAGGGCACGAGCAGTACTTC. Residues: CAWGLLSPGLGHEQYF.

The chain links TRBV27 to TRBJ1-6, with D maybe TRBD1 (6 bases). This CDR3 is built from 14 residues. V lost 6 bases and J 7 bases, leaving 13 bases between the germline ends. The germline V gene has CDR1 MNHEY and CDR2 SMNVEV (reference sequence). This CDR3 reads CASRPQGLNSPLHF. The CDR3 region has the DNA TGTGCCAGCAGGCCACAGGGCCTGAATTCACCCCTCCACTTT.

The chain uses TRBV7-3 and TRBJ1-2; D gene uncertain. This CDR3 contains 13 residues. Germline-derived CDR1 and CDR2 are SGHTA and FQGTGA. V was cut by 4 bases and J by 4 bases, with 10 bases left in between. DNA of the CDR3: TGTGCCAGCAGCTCGACAAGCGGCTATGGCTACACCTTC. Translated, it gives CASSSTSGYGYTF.

This rearrangement joins TRBV2 to TRBJ1-2; 7 bases are a match to TRBD1. V shed 2 bases, J shed 10 bases, and the junction held 7 bases outside the gene matches. CDR3 length: 13 residues. The V gene's germline CDR1 is SNHLY and CDR2 FYNNEI. CDR3 sequence: CASSEMRGGAYTF. In DNA form, the CDR3 reads TGTGCCAGCAGTGAAATGAGAGGGGGCGCCTACACCTTC.

The chain uses TRBV4-1 and TRBJ1-1; D is ambiguous. Germline loops: CDR1 MGHRA, CDR2 YSYEKL. Trimming took off 4 bases at V and 1 base at J, with 7 bases between the two ends. The CDR3 consists of 13 residues. CDR3 DNA sequence: TGCGCCAGCAGCCCCCTAAGGAACACTGAAGCTTTCTTT. It codes for CASSPLRNTEAFF.

This chain uses TRBV18 with TRBJ2-5; D is unclear. The V and J ends lost 2 bases and 5 bases respectively, with 9 bases between them. Germline V lookup: CDR1 KGHSH, CDR2 LQKENI. The CDR3 covers 13 residues. The CDR3: CASSPARVETQYF. The CDR3 nucleotides are TGTGCCAGCTCACCAGCTCGGGTCGAGACCCAGTACTTC.

Turning to this clone: The same CDR3 also results from other DNA sequences found in this sample. The J gene is TRBJ1-1, the V gene TRBV5-1; D is unresolved. The CDR3 is made up of 13 amino acids. Germline CDR1 is SGHRS and CDR2 is YFSETQ. Trimming stripped 4 bases from V and 0 bases from J, with 7 bases between. The CDR3 region is CASSLAVNTEAFF. CDR3 coding DNA: TGCGCCAGCAGCCTGGCAGTGAACACTGAAGCTTTCTTT.

The chain combines TRBV2 with TRBJ2-7, with TRBD2 identical over 8 bases. J was trimmed by 5 bases and V by 7 bases; bases with no gene match: 10. The CDR3 runs to 14 residues. The V gene's germline CDR1 is SNHLY and CDR2 FYNNEI. This chain's CDR3 is CASTDRGGPDEQYF. CDR3 nucleotide sequence: TGTGCCAGCACTGACCGGGGGGGCCCTGACGAGCAGTACTTC.

The chain links TRBV19 to TRBJ1-1; D is possibly TRBD1 (6 bases). Germline loops: CDR1 LNHDA, CDR2 SQIVND (reference sequence). This CDR3 comprises 13 residues. V lost 3 bases to trimming and J lost 11 bases, with 16 bases between them. DNA for the CDR3: TGTGCCAGTAGTATCGGAGGGGGGATCGATGCTTTCTTT. Its translation: CASSIGGGIDAFF. Full variable domain (rest looked up from reference TRBV19 and TRBJ1-1): DGGITQSPKYLFRKEGQNVTLSCEQNLNHDAMYWYRQDPGQGLRLIYYSQIVNDFQKGDIAEGYSVSREKKESFPLTVTSAQKNPTAFYLCASSIGGGIDAFFGQGTRLTVV.

The chain combines TRBV7-2 with TRBJ2-7, with D possibly TRBD1 on 6 matching bases. From germline, CDR1 is SGHTA and CDR2 FQGNSA. The CDR3 spans 14 residues. Trimming left V 5 bases short and J 3 bases short, with 14 bases between. The chain's CDR3 is CASSTAGQLYEQYF. The CDR3 nucleotides read TGTGCCAGCAGCACCGCCGGACAGCTCTACGAGCAGTACTTC.

The chain recombines TRBV4-1 with TRBJ2-7, with 9 bases aligning to TRBD1. Trimming took 0 bases from V and 4 from J; bases not matched to a gene: 4. From germline, CDR1 is MGHRA and CDR2 YSYEKL. The CDR3 is 15 amino acids. The CDR3 is CASSQDHRGLYEQYF. CDR3 bases: TGCGCCAGCAGCCAAGATCACAGGGGGCTATACGAGCAGTACTTC.

The genes are TRBV5-1 and TRBJ2-5; 15 positions agree with TRBD2. V lost 7 bases and J lost 4; bases outside the gene matches: 8. The CDR3 runs to 16 residues. Germline values: CDR1 SGHRS, CDR2 YFSETQ. In DNA, the CDR3 is TGCGCCAGCGCGGGACTAGCGGGGGGCTGGGGAGAGACCCAGTACTTC. Translation gives CASAGLAGGWGETQYF.

The chain recombines TRBV5-4 with TRBJ2-3, with no clear D. CDR3 length: 11 residues. Germline V CDR1 and CDR2: SGHNT, YYREEE (reference sequence). The V end was cut by 3 bases, the J end by 5 bases, with 4 bases between. The CDR3 loop is CASSYKDTQYF. In DNA, the CDR3 is TGTGCCAGCAGCTACAAAGATACGCAGTATTTT.

This rearrangement joins TRBV11-2 to TRBJ2-1; 12 bases are shared with TRBD1. Germline V gives CDR1 SGHAT, CDR2 FQNNGV. This CDR3 is 15 amino acids long. V lost 1 base to trimming and J lost 9 bases; unmatched junction nucleotides: 4. The CDR3 region has the DNA TGTGCCAGCAGCTTAGCGGGACAGGGGGCGCGTGAGCAGTTCTTC. It translates to CASSLAGQGAREQFF. The full variable domain, in which reference TRBV11-2 and TRBJ2-1 provide the parts outside the CDR3, is EAGVAQSPRYKIIEKRQSVAFWCNPISGHATLYWYQQILGQGPKLLIQFQNNGVVDDSQLPKDRFSAERLKGVDSTLKIQPAKLEDSAVYLCASSLAGQGAREQFFGPGTRLTVL.

V is TRBV9 and J is TRBJ1-1; the D gene is possibly TRBD1 (5 bases). This CDR3 contains 15 residues. The germline V and J ends were trimmed by 5 bases and 1 base, with 15 bases remaining between them. Germline V gives CDR1 SGDLS, CDR2 YYNGEE. CDR3 amino acids: CASRPIGGSNTEAFF. CDR3 sequence (DNA): TGTGCCAGCAGACCCATCGGGGGATCGAACACTGAAGCTTTCTTT.

In this sample, this clone turned up a few times. The V call is TRBV2, the J call TRBJ2-5; 9 bases fit TRBD2. Germline assignment: CDR1 SNHLY and CDR2 FYNNEI. V was clipped by 6 bases and J by 1 base; unmatched bases: 9. This CDR3 is 16 amino acids long. The CDR3 DNA sequence: TGTGCCAGCAGCCTAATGCGGGGGGGGTCCCAAGAGACCCAGTACTTC. This gives the protein CASSLMRGGSQETQYF.

V usage is TRBV2 and J usage is TRBJ2-3; 7 bases are shared with TRBD1. The CDR3 sequence is 13 residues long. The V and J ends lost 4 bases and 7 bases, in that order; junction bases with no gene match: 5. Germline CDR1 reads SNHLY; CDR2 reads FYNNEI. The CDR3 here is CASSVGGQNTQYF. Written as DNA, the CDR3 is TGTGCCAGCAGTGTTGGGGGACAGAATACGCAGTATTTT.

The V call is TRBV19, the J call TRBJ2-5; tentatively, D is TRBD1 or TRBD2 (6 bases each). This CDR3 contains 14 residues. Per the germline V gene, CDR1 is LNHDA and CDR2 is SQIVND (reference sequence). V was shortened by 3 bases and J by 9 bases, with 17 bases between the two germline ends. DNA for the CDR3: TGTGCCAGTAGTATTCGTCTGGGGGGCGAGGCCCAGTACTTC. Translation: CASSIRLGGEAQYF.

The chain is built from TRBV7-9 and TRBJ2-7, with D maybe TRBD2 (7 bases). CDR1 SEHNR and CDR2 FQNEAQ come from the germline V gene (reference sequence). Trimming cost V 7 bases and J 3 bases, with 13 bases left between them. CDR3 length: 13 residues. The CDR3 DNA reads as TGTGCCAGCACCTCGGGGGGCGTCTACGAGCAGTACTTC. Amino acids: CASTSGGVYEQYF.